These 5 T cell receptor beta chains originate from one sample sequenced in a study of T cells in women clearing cervical HPV infection. The data were produced by immunoSEQ multiplex PCR, yet TCRdb's version contains in-frame clones alone and is incomplete. This sample contains 9,000 to 15,000 clones. Sequencing used blood buffy coat. Every receptor here comes from a woman aged 18 to 75 with a cervical HPV16 infection that either progressed to CIN3+ or cleared (not recorded which).

Notes on this clone: The CDR3 end lies 3 residues beyond the end of the read and is filled in from the germline J gene. This chain connects TRBV5-1 to TRBJ2-3; D not resolved. Trimming shortened V by 2 bases and J by 4 bases, and 8 bases separated the two germline ends. The germline V gene encodes CDR1 SGHRS and CDR2 YFSETQ. The CDR3 length is 13 residues. The CDR3 region is CASSFSGSDTQYF. The CDR3 DNA, read in part, is TGCGCCAGCAGCTTCTCAGGCTCAGATACG.

About this clone itself: With the read ending 3 residues before the CDR3 end, the germline J gene is used to fill in that end. The rearrangement links TRBV19 to TRBJ1-5; 7 bases map to TRBD1. The CDR3 consists of 15 residues. V lost 5 bases, J lost 3 bases, and 7 bases stayed unmatched. The germline CDR1 and CDR2 sequences are LNHDA and SQIVND (reference sequence). The CDR3: CASSQGTVNNQPQHF. The part of the CDR3 DNA that was read is TGTGCCAGTAGTCAGGGGACAGTGAACAATCAGCCC.

Concerning this clone itself: The sequenced fragment ends 3 residues before the CDR3 boundary, so the rest is inferred from the germline J gene. The chain carries TRBV4-2 and TRBJ1-2; D is unclear. Germline V gene data show CDR1 as LGHNA and CDR2 as YNFKEQ. This CDR3 is 15 amino acids long. Trimming took 3 bases from V and 7 from J, leaving 18 bases between them. The CDR3 DNA, read in part, is TGTGCCAGCAGCCACCCTGACATCTCCCTGAGTGGC. The encoded protein is CASSHPDISLSG. The entire CDR3 sequence reads CASSHPDISLSGYTF.

In regard to this clone: The read gets to within 3 residues of the CDR3 end, and the germline J gene fills in the rest. The chain has TRBV5-5 and TRBJ2-7; D call uncertain. The CDR3 loop spans 14 amino acids. CDR1 and CDR2 from the germline V gene are SGHKS and YYEKEE (reference sequence). Trimming stripped 2 bases from V and 2 bases from J, with 11 bases between. CDR3 sequence reads: CASSFARNTYEQYF. The CDR3 bases that were read are TGTGCCAGCAGCTTCGCCAGGAACACCTACGAG. Complete variable domain (other parts from reference TRBV5-5 and TRBJ2-7): DAGVTQSPTHLIKTRGQQVTLRCSPISGHKSVSWYQQVLGQGPQFIFQYYEKEERGRGNFPDRFSARQFPNYSSELNVNALLLGDSALYLCASSFARNTYEQYFGPGTRLTVT.

Considering frequency, this clone is medium-sized. The CDR3 goes on 3 residues after the read ends, and that part is filled in from the germline J gene. The gene calls are TRBV2 and TRBJ2-3; D is unclear. Germline-derived CDR1 and CDR2 are SNHLY and FYNNEI. The CDR3 runs to 14 residues. The germline V and J ends were trimmed by 1 base and 2 bases, with 7 bases remaining between them. CDR3 bases read: TGTGCCAGCAGTGAAGAAGGGCCCACAGATACG. Its translation is CASSEEGPTDT. The entire CDR3 protein is CASSEEGPTDTQYF.